One and the same sample provided the 8 T cell receptor beta chains below, sequenced in a study of T cell responses to AZD1222 COVID-19 vaccine. Method: immunoSEQ multiplex PCR; TCRdb's copy keeps in-frame clones and lacks some. Of roughly 150,000 clones in the sample, roughly 87% are singletons; the top ten hold 0.85% to 1.1%. This material consisted of peripheral blood, taken 28 days after the second AZD1222 dose. The receptors derive from an adult who received the AZD1222 COVID-19 vaccine.

This chain joins TRBV4-1 and TRBJ1-2, with TRBD1 matching over 9 bases. V shed 4 bases and J 8 bases; nucleotides not matched to a gene: 2. In germline, CDR1 is MGHRA, CDR2 YSYEKL. CDR3 length equals 12 residues. This chain's CDR3 is CASSPDRGGYTF. The CDR3 DNA reads TGCGCCAGCAGCCCAGACAGGGGGGGCTACACCTTC.

Only one count was recorded for this clone. This chain links TRBV5-6 with TRBJ1-4, with D unclear. The CDR3 covers 15 residues. Germline V gene lookup returns CDR1 SGHDT and CDR2 YYEEEE. Trimming left V 3 bases short and J 6 bases short, with 15 bases between. DNA for the CDR3: TGTGCCAGCAGCTCGACGGGGAATGTAGATGAAAAACTGTTTTTT. As protein: CASSSTGNVDEKLFF.

The chain combines TRBV4-1 with TRBJ1-5; 7 bases are a match to TRBD1. Germline V gives CDR1 MGHRA, CDR2 YSYEKL. V shed 2 bases, J shed 0 bases, and the junction held 7 bases outside the gene matches. This CDR3 contains 17 residues. The CDR3 DNA reads as TGCGCCAGCAGCCAAACCGGGACAGTGAATAGCAATCAGCCCCAGCATTTT. As protein: CASSQTGTVNSNQPQHF.

The gene calls are TRBV6-5 and TRBJ1-5; D is undetermined. The CDR3 has 13 residues. V shed 6 bases and J shed 2 bases, with 8 bases lying between them. The germline V gene has CDR1 MNHEY and CDR2 SVGAGI. The CDR3 loop reads CASRVRGNQPQHF. DNA of the CDR3: TGTGCCAGCAGGGTTCGGGGCAATCAGCCCCAGCATTTT.

The chain couples TRBV3-1 (or the pseudogene TRBV3-2) to TRBJ1-2; no firm D call. Trimming stripped 4 bases from V and 0 bases from J, with 12 bases between. Germline V gene data show CDR1 as LGHDT and CDR2 as YNNKEL (reference sequence). The CDR3 totals 15 residues. The CDR3 nucleotides read TGTGCCAGCAGCCTAGGTGCAGACTCTAACTATGGCTACACCTTC. It specifies CASSLGADSNYGYTF.

As to this clone: Sequence at one end of the junction differs from germline and may be a read error. The chain carries TRBV3-1 (or the pseudogene TRBV3-2) and TRBJ1-1; a weak D match, TRBD1 (5 bases). CDR3 length: 14 residues. Germline CDR1 is LGHDT and CDR2 is YNNKEL (reference sequence). The CDR3 sequence: CASSQDLGAVGVLF. DNA of the CDR3: TGTGCCAGCAGCCAAGATCTTGGAGCGGTGGGGGTGCTCTTT.

This clone was recorded a few times. The chain has TRBV6-2 or TRBV6-3 and TRBJ1-1, with TRBD1 matching over 8 bases. The ends lost 2 bases at V and 1 base at J; junction bases unmatched: 9. Germline V gene sequence: CDR1 MNHEY, CDR2 SVGEGT. This CDR3 has 17 residues. CDR3 nucleotide sequence: TGTGCCAGCAGTTACCTCGTGGACAGGGTCCAGAACACTGAAGCTTTCTTT. Translating it yields CASSYLVDRVQNTEAFF.

The chain carries TRBV19 and TRBJ1-2, with TRBD1 matching over 9 bases. Germline CDR1 LNHDA, CDR2 SQIVND (reference sequence). V was pared by 6 bases and J by 5 bases, with 7 bases of the junction left unmatched. The CDR3 runs 14 residues. The CDR3 loop is CASSITGQGYGYTF. CDR3 in DNA: TGTGCCAGTAGCATCACGGGACAGGGTTATGGCTACACCTTC.